Each of the 21 T cell receptor beta chains below was sequenced from the same sample in a study of blood T cell repertoires in COVID-19. Assay used: immunoSEQ multiplex PCR; TCRdb lists only in-frame clones, some missing. In the table there are hundreds of thousands of clones, over 80% of which are singletons. Sequencing was done on a sample of peripheral blood. These TCRs come from a woman between 50 and 59 years old with COVID-19, enrolled during active disease.

The genes are TRBV19 and TRBJ2-5; TRBD1 matches at 9 bases. Germline V CDR1 and CDR2: LNHDA, SQIVND (reference sequence). This CDR3 contains 12 residues. V was pared by 10 bases and J by 5 bases, with 5 bases of the junction left unmatched. The chain's CDR3 is CATGTGYETQYF. For the CDR3, the DNA is TGTGCCACCGGGACAGGGTATGAGACCCAGTACTTC.

The chain is built from TRBV7-9 and TRBJ2-7; 7 bases map to TRBD2. The J segment lost 3 bases and the V segment lost 2 bases, leaving 4 bases of the junction unmatched. CDR3 length: 14 amino acids. CDR1 and CDR2 (germline): SEHNR, FQNEAQ (reference sequence). CDR3 amino acids: CASSLSGEFYEQYF. The CDR3 DNA reads as TGTGCCAGCAGCTTAAGCGGGGAATTCTACGAGCAGTACTTC.

The V gene is TRBV7-2, the J gene TRBJ1-5, with 10 positions matching TRBD1. Germline lookup yields CDR1 SGHTA and CDR2 FQGNSA. This CDR3 has 16 residues. Unmatched junction bases numbered 6, after V lost 4 bases and J lost 3 bases. The CDR3 region is CASSWTGGGYNQPQHF. CDR3 sequence (DNA): TGTGCCAGCAGCTGGACAGGGGGGGGATACAATCAGCCCCAGCATTTT. Variable domain in full (rest from reference TRBV7-2 and TRBJ1-5): GAGVSQSPSNKVTEKGKDVELRCDPISGHTALYWYRQSLGQGLEFLIYFQGNSAPDKSGLPSDRFSAERTGGSVSTLTIQRTQQEDSAVYLCASSWTGGGYNQPQHFGDGTRLSIL.

This clone was seen only once. V is TRBV6-2 or TRBV6-3 and J is TRBJ2-7; TRBD2 matches at 10 bases. Germline V gene lookup returns CDR1 MNHEY and CDR2 SVGEGT. The CDR3 totals 16 residues. Trimming took 1 base from V and 0 from J; bases not matched to a gene: 3. CDR3 nucleotide sequence: TGTGCCAGCAGTTACTTATCTAGCGGGGGCTCCTACGAGCAGTACTTC. Translated, it gives CASSYLSSGGSYEQYF.

This chain joins TRBV11-2 and TRBJ1-1, with D unresolved. V lost 0 bases and J lost 1, with 9 bases in between. CDR3 length: 15 residues. The germline V gene encodes CDR1 SGHAT and CDR2 FQNNGV. The DNA for the CDR3 is TGTGCCAGCAGCTTAGAACCGTCGGGGAACACTGAAGCTTTCTTT. Amino acid sequence: CASSLEPSGNTEAFF. The entire variable domain, with the rest obtained from reference TRBV11-2 and TRBJ1-1, is as follows: EAGVAQSPRYKIIEKRQSVAFWCNPISGHATLYWYQQILGQGPKLLIQFQNNGVVDDSQLPKDRFSAERLKGVDSTLKIQPAKLEDSAVYLCASSLEPSGNTEAFFGQGTRLTVV.

Comment on this clone: One end of the junction varies from germline; a read error may be responsible. This chain connects TRBV7-8 to TRBJ1-1, with D possibly matching TRBD1 (5 bases). The CDR3 is made up of 17 amino acids. Germline CDR1 reads SGHVS; CDR2 reads FQNEAQ. The CDR3 sequence is CASSFYPYRNMNAEAFF. CDR3 nucleotide sequence: TGTGCCAGCAGCTTTTACCCTTACAGGAACATGAACGCTGAAGCTTTCTTT.

The chain recombines TRBV19 with TRBJ1-1; 8 bases are a match to TRBD1. Unmatched junction bases numbered 6, after V lost 8 bases and J lost 4 bases. Per the germline V gene, CDR1 is LNHDA and CDR2 is SQIVND (reference sequence). This CDR3 region has 13 residues. CDR3 residues: CASGITGGTEAFF. The DNA for the CDR3 is TGTGCCAGTGGCATCACAGGGGGCACTGAAGCTTTCTTT.

The chain couples TRBV9 to TRBJ1-1, with TRBD1 as a possible D gene (5 bases). V lost 2 bases, J lost 1 base, and 12 bases lay in between. CDR1 and CDR2 (germline): SGDLS, YYNGEE. This CDR3 is 15 amino acids long. CDR3 sequence: CASSVSLGGNTEAFF. The CDR3 bases are TGTGCCAGCAGCGTCAGCCTCGGGGGGAACACTGAAGCTTTCTTT.

The chain combines TRBV7-9 with TRBJ2-7; TRBD2 agrees at 7 bases. The CDR3 sequence is 12 residues long. V was pared by 2 bases and J by 10 bases, with 5 bases of the junction left unmatched. CDR1 is SEHNR, CDR2 FQNEAQ, per germline (reference sequence). Written as DNA, the CDR3 is TGTGCCAGCAGCTTAAACGCGGGAGATCAGTACTTC. Translating gives CASSLNAGDQYF. The whole variable domain, filled in from reference TRBV7-9 and TRBJ2-7, reads DTGVSQNPRHKITKRGQNVTFRCDPISEHNRLYWYRQTLGQGPEFLTYFQNEAQLEKSRLLSDRFSAERPKGSFSTLEIQRTEQGDSAMYLCASSLNAGDQYFGPGTRLTVT.

This clone was detected only once. The chain joins TRBV27 to TRBJ1-2; TRBD1 is a possible D gene (6 bases). The CDR3 totals 13 residues. Trimming removed 6 bases at V and 4 bases at J, with 12 bases between. Germline V CDR1 and CDR2: MNHEY, SMNVEV (reference sequence). The CDR3 region is CASRGGQFYGYTF. CDR3 nucleotide sequence: TGTGCCAGCAGAGGAGGACAGTTCTATGGCTACACCTTC.

This rearrangement joins TRBV18 to TRBJ2-7; a possible D gene is TRBD1 (6 bases). The length of the CDR3 is 14 residues. Germline V lookup: CDR1 KGHSH, CDR2 LQKENI. The V end was cut by 5 bases, the J end by 3 bases, with 14 bases between. The CDR3 DNA sequence: TGTGCCAGCTCAGCGTACAGGGCCAACTACGAGCAGTACTTC. It is translated as CASSAYRANYEQYF.

CDR3 in amino acids: CASSLALTGGIGGYTF. The CDR3 bases are TGCGCCAGCAGCTTGGCATTAACAGGGGGAATCGGCGGCTACACCTTC. The chain carries TRBV5-1 and TRBJ1-2, with 8 bases that match TRBD1. The CDR3 is 16 residues long. V trimming: 0 bases; J trimming: 8 bases; junction bases outside the gene matches: 12. CDR1 is SGHRS, CDR2 YFSETQ, per germline.

This clone appeared a single time. A junction boundary mismatches the germline segment, possibly from a read error. V usage is TRBV7-7 and J usage is TRBJ2-1; 12 positions agree with TRBD2. This CDR3 comprises 15 residues. CDR1 and CDR2 from the germline V gene are SSHAT and FNYEAQ (reference sequence). The CDR3 DNA sequence: TGTGCTAGCAGCCGACTAGCGGGAGATCGCGATGAGCAGTTCTTC. Translated, it gives CASSRLAGDRDEQFF. Complete variable domain (other parts from reference TRBV7-7 and TRBJ2-1): GAGVSQSPRYKVTKRGQDVTLRCDPISSHATLYWYQQALGQGPEFLTYFNYEAQPDKSGLPSDRFSAERPEGSISTLTIQRTEQRDSAMYRCASSRLAGDRDEQFFGPGTRLTVL.

The chain has TRBV11-1 and TRBJ1-2; TRBD1 agrees at 7 bases. This CDR3 is 13 amino acids long. After removal of 1 base from V and 6 bases from J, the junction contained 2 bases not matched to a gene. Germline V gives CDR1 SGHAT, CDR2 FQDESV (reference sequence). DNA for the CDR3: TGTGCCAGCAGCTTAGGGGACAGTGATGGCTACACCTTC. It yields the protein CASSLGDSDGYTF.

The chain employs TRBV12-5 and TRBJ1-1, with 10 bases fitting TRBD1. CDR1 LGHNT and CDR2 FRNRAP come from the germline V gene. V dropped 1 base and J dropped 3; count of bases not matched to a gene: 2. The CDR3 has 15 amino acids. The CDR3 DNA reads as TGTGCTAGTGGTTTGGGACAGGGGGCAGACACTGAAGCTTTCTTT. This gives the protein CASGLGQGADTEAFF.

This chain links TRBV27 with TRBJ1-5; a possible D gene is TRBD1 (6 bases). Germline CDR1 is MNHEY and CDR2 is SMNVEV (reference sequence). V gave up 7 bases and J gave up 3 bases, with 13 bases separating them. This CDR3 contains 14 residues. CDR3 DNA: TGTGCCAGCATGAACAGGGCCAACAATCAGCCCCAGCATTTT. This gives the protein CASMNRANNQPQHF.

The chain couples TRBV6-8 to TRBJ2-2, with TRBD2 matching 11 bases. In germline, CDR1 is MNHGY, CDR2 SAAAGT. V was clipped by 0 bases and J by 6 bases; unmatched bases: 9. The CDR3 is 18 amino acids. As DNA, the CDR3 is TGTGCCAGCAGTTACTCGAGGGCTAGCGGGAGGTATGCCGGGGAGCTGTTTTTT. Amino acid sequence: CASSYSRASGRYAGELFF.

This chain joins TRBV10-2 and TRBJ2-5; 11 bases map to TRBD1. The V segment lost 4 bases and the J segment 0 bases; nucleotides outside the gene matches: 7. The V gene's germline CDR1 is WSHSY and CDR2 SAAADI. This CDR3 has 17 residues. As DNA, the CDR3 is TGCGCCAGCAGTGGACCAGGGACAGGGGGGTACCAAGAGACCCAGTACTTC. Amino acid sequence: CASSGPGTGGYQETQYF.

The chain carries TRBV6-5 and TRBJ2-1, with TRBD2 as a possible D gene (6 bases). The CDR3 has 14 amino acids. In germline, CDR1 is MNHEY, CDR2 SVGAGI. The V end lost 5 bases, the J end lost 7 bases, and 15 bases lay between the germline ends. CDR3 bases: TGTGCCAGCAGTCTCCCGGGACTCGGAAATGAGCAGTTCTTC. Protein: CASSLPGLGNEQFF.

The chain carries TRBV7-2 and TRBJ2-7, with TRBD2 matching 7 bases. Trimming at V came to 2 bases and at J to 5 bases, leaving 15 bases not matched to a gene. The CDR3 totals 17 residues. CDR1 is SGHTA and CDR2 is FQGNSA in the germline V gene. The CDR3 loop is CASSLSFPWEGTNEQYF. The CDR3 region has the DNA TGTGCCAGCAGCTTATCATTCCCCTGGGAGGGTACTAACGAGCAGTACTTC.

The rearrangement uses TRBV5-1 and TRBJ1-6; D is perhaps TRBD1 (5 bases). There are 16 residues in the CDR3. V gave up 3 bases and J gave up 7 bases, with 17 bases separating them. Germline V gene sequence: CDR1 SGHRS, CDR2 YFSETQ. Here the CDR3 DNA reads TGCGCCAGCAGCTATACCGGGACTTTGGAAAATTCACCCCTCCACTTT. Its translation: CASSYTGTLENSPLHF.